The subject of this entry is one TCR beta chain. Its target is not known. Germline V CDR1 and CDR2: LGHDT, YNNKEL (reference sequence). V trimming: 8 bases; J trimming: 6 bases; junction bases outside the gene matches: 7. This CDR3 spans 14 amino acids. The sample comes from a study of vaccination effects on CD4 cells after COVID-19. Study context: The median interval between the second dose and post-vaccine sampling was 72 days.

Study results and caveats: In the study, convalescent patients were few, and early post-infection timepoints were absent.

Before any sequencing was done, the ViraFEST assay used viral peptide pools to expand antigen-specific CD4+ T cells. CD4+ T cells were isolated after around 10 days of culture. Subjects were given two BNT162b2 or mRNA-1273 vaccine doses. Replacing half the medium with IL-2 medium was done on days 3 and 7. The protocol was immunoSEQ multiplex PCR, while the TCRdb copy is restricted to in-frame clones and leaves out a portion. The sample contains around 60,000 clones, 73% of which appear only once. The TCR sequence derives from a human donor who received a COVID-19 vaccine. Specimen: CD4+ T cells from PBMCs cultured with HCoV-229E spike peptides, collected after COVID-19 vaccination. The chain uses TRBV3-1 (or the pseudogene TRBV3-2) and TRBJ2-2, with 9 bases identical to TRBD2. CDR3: CASAQAGGAGELFF. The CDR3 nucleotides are TGTGCCAGCGCCCAGGCGGGGGGGGCCGGGGAGCTGTTTTTT.